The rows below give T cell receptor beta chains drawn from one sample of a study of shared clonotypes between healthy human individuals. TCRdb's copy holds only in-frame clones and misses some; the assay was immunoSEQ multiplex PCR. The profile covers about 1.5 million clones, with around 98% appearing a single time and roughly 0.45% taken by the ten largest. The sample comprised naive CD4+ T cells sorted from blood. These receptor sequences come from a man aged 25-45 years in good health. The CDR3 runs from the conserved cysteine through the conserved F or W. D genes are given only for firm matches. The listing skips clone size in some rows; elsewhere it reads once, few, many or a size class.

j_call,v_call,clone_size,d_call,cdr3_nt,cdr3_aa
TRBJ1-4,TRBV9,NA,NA,TGTGCCAGCAGCGTAGGCATTTCAGTTGGAGAAAAACTGTTTTTT,CASSVGISVGEKLFF
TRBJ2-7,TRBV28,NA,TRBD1,TGTGCCAGCTCCACCGGGACAGTGCCCTACGAGCAGTACTTC,CASSTGTVPYEQYF
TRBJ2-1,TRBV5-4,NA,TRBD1,TGTGCCAGCCGACAGGGGGATGAGCAGTTCTTC,CASRQGDEQFF
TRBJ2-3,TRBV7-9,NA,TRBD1,TGTGCCAGCAGCATAACGGGACAGTCAGCCCAGGATACGCAGTATTTT,CASSITGQSAQDTQYF
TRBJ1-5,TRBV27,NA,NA,TGTGCCAGCAGTTTATCGGAATGGGGGAGACTTAGCAATCAGCCCCAGCATTTT,CASSLSEWGRLSNQPQHF
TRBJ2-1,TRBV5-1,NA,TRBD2,TGCGCCAGCAGCACGGGACTAGCGGGGTACAATGAGCAGTTCTTC,CASSTGLAGYNEQFF
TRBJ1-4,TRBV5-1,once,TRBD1,TGCGCCAGCAGCACTACAGGGGGCAATGAAAAACTGTTTTTT,CASSTTGGNEKLFF
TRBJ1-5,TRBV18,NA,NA,TGTGCCAGCTCACCGGCGGGCAGCAATCAGCCCCAGCATTTT,CASSPAGSNQPQHF
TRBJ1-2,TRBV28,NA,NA,TGTGCCAGCCGACCGGAACCGGACTATGGCTACACCTTC,CASRPEPDYGYTF
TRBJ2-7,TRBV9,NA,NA,TGTGCCAGCAGCGTATCGCCTAGAGTTGGAGAGCAGTACTTC,CASSVSPRVGEQYF
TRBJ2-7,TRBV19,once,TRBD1,TGTGCCAGTAGTATAGGACAGGGGTACGCCTACGAGCAGTACTTC,CASSIGQGYAYEQYF
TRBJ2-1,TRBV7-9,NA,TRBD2,TGTGCCAGCAGCTCCCCATCCGGACTAGCGGTATCCTACAATGAGCAGTTCTTC,CASSSPSGLAVSYNEQFF
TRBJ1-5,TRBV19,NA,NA,TGTGCCAGTGGTGACAAAGGTCTTAATCAGCCCCAGCATTTT,CASGDKGLNQPQHF
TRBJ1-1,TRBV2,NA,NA,TGTGCCAGTCTACAGGAGAATTGGTTGAACACTGAAGCTTTCTTT,CASLQENWLNTEAFF
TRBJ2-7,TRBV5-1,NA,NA,TGCGCCAGCAGCTTGGCCAGCGGCGACGAGCAGTACTTC,CASSLASGDEQYF
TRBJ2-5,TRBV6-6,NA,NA,TGTGCCACCGTTCGGGGAGCTTCCCAAGAGACCCAGTACTTC,CATVRGASQETQYF
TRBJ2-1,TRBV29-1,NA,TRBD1,TGCAGCGTTGCCTTCGGGACAGGGAGGTTGTATGAGCAGTTCTTC,CSVAFGTGRLYEQFF
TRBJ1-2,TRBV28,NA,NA,TGTGCCAGCAAGGTTTTTCAGATAAACTATGGCTACACCTTC,CASKVFQINYGYTF
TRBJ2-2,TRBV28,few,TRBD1,TGTGCCAGCAGTTTAAGAACAGGGGGGTTGTTTTTT,CASSLRTGGLFF
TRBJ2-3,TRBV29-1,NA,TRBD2,TGCAGCCTCATACTACTAGCGGGAAACACAGATACGCAGTATTTT,CSLILLAGNTDTQYF
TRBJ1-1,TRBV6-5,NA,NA,TGTGCCAGCGCCCGGGGACGGCTGGACACTGAAGCTTTCTTT,CASARGRLDTEAFF
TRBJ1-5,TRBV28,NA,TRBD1,TGTGCCAGCAGTTTCCGACAGGGAAGCAATCAGCCCCAGCATTTT,CASSFRQGSNQPQHF
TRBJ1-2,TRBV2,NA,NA,TGTGCCAGCAGTGTCTTCGTTTCGGGGGGAGGGAAGGTGGATGGCTACACCTTC,CASSVFVSGGGKVDGYTF
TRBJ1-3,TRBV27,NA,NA,TGTGCCAGCAGTGCACGCTCGCTCTCTGGAAACACCATATATTTT,CASSARSLSGNTIYF
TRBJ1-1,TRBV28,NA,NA,TGTGCCAGCAGCTCTCGCCCGAACACTGAAGCTTTCTTT,CASSSRPNTEAFF
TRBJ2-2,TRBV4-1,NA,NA,TGCGCCAGCAGCCAACTAGCGACCCTCAACACCGGGGAGCTGTTTTTT,CASSQLATLNTGELFF
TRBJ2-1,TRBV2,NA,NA,TGTGCCAGCAGACCCGGGACTGGATCCTACAATGAGCAGTTCTTC,CASRPGTGSYNEQFF
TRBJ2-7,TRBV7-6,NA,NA,TGTGCCAGCAGCCCCGCGACTGGGGTAGGCTCCTACGAGCAGTACTTC,CASSPATGVGSYEQYF
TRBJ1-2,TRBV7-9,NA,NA,TGTGCCAGCAGCTTAGAGTGGGACACCCTCTGGACCTTC,CASSLEWDTLWTF
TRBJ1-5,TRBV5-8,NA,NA,TGTGCCAGCAGCTTGGGGGTACCGGGGGTAGGCAATCAGCCCCAGCATTTT,CASSLGVPGVGNQPQHF
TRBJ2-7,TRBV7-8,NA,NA,TGTGCCAGCAGCTTAGGCCGGTCCTACGAGCAGTACTTC,CASSLGRSYEQYF
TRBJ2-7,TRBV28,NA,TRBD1,TGTGCCAGCAGTTCGACAGGGATGGGTCTGAGCTCCTACGAGCAGTACTTC,CASSSTGMGLSSYEQYF
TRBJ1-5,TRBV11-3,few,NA,TGTGCCAGCCCTATCCAGCCCCAGCATTTT,CASPIQPQHF
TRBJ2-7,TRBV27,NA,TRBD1,TGTGCCAGCACGAACAGGGGAAACTACGAGCAGTACTTC,CASTNRGNYEQYF
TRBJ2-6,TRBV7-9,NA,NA,TGTGCCCCTCAAGGAACCTCTGGGGCCAACGTCCTGACTTTC,CAPQGTSGANVLTF
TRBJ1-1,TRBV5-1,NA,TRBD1,TGCGCCAGCAGCTTGGGCGGGACAGGGGCGAACACTGAAGCTTTCTTT,CASSLGGTGANTEAFF
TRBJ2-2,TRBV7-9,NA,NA,TGTGCCAGCAGCAGAGAGCTTGACACCGGGGAGCTGTTTTTT,CASSRELDTGELFF
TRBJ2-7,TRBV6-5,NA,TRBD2,TGTGCCAGCAGCGGACTAGCGGGGTACTACGAGCAGTACTTC,CASSGLAGYYEQYF
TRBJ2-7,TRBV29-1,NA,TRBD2,TGCAGCGGAGCCCGGGACTACTCCTACGAGCAGTACTTC,CSGARDYSYEQYF
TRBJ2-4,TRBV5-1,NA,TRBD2,TGCGCCAGCAGCTTGGCCCGGGGCGGGGGCAAAAACATTCAGTACTTC,CASSLARGGGKNIQYF
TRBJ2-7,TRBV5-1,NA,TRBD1,TGCGCCAGCAGCTACTCCTTAGCTAGGGACAGGCCCTACGAGCAGTACTTC,CASSYSLARDRPYEQYF
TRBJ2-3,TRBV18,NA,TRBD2,TGTGCCAGCTCACCCGGGGGGAGAGATACGCAGTATTTT,CASSPGGRDTQYF
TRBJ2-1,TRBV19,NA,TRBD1,TGTGCCAGTAGGGACAGGGGCAACAATGAGCAGTTCTTC,CASRDRGNNEQFF
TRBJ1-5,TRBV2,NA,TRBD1,TGTGCCAGCAGTGAAGAACAGGGGAGGCAGCCCCAGCATTTT,CASSEEQGRQPQHF
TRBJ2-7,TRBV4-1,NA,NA,TGCGCCAGCAGCCAAGAAACGACAGGTCGTGGAGAGCAGTACTTC,CASSQETTGRGEQYF
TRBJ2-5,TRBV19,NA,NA,TGTGCCAGTAGTATTCGGCAGTTACAAGAGACCCAGTACTTC,CASSIRQLQETQYF